These 21 T cell receptor beta chains came from one sample sequenced in a study of blood T cell repertoires in COVID-19. Profiled with immunoSEQ multiplex PCR; TCRdb holds only in-frame clones, not every one. There are about 190,000 clones in the sample; more than 85% occur only once, and roughly 2.9% lies in the top ten. Sample: peripheral blood. Receptors originate from a woman in her 30s with active or convalescent COVID-19.

The chain recombines TRBV28 with TRBJ1-2; D perhaps matches TRBD1 (6 bases). This CDR3 comprises 16 residues. Trimming cost V 3 bases and J 8 bases, with 22 bases left between them. The V gene's germline CDR1 is MDHEN and CDR2 SYDVKM. For the CDR3, the DNA is TGTGCCAGCAGTTTCATCACGCTGGGACAAGGGGGAGGCTACACCTTC. It encodes CASSFITLGQGGGYTF.

This clone showed up just a few times. V usage is TRBV7-9 and J usage is TRBJ2-1; 10 positions match TRBD2. Germline V gene lookup returns CDR1 SEHNR and CDR2 FQNEAQ (reference sequence). Unmatched junction bases numbered 6, after V lost 2 bases and J lost 2 bases. The CDR3 runs to 17 residues. The chain's CDR3 is CASSLQVAGGAYNEQFF. DNA of the CDR3: TGTGCCAGCAGCTTACAGGTAGCGGGGGGAGCCTACAATGAGCAGTTCTTC.

CDR3 DNA: TGTGCCAGCAGCCAAGCAGGGGATCGGCAGCCCCAGCATTTT. Translated, it gives CASSQAGDRQPQHF. V gene TRBV3-1 (or the pseudogene TRBV3-2) combines with J gene TRBJ1-5, with D perhaps matching TRBD1 (6 bases). This CDR3 is 14 amino acids long. The germline gives CDR1 LGHDT, CDR2 YNNKEL (reference sequence). V was pared by 1 base and J by 7 bases, with 11 bases between.

V usage is TRBV4-1 and J usage is TRBJ2-2, with D possibly matching TRBD1 (6 bases). V was trimmed by 2 bases and J by 0 bases, leaving 28 bases between them. The CDR3 covers 22 residues. Germline V lookup: CDR1 MGHRA, CDR2 YSYEKL. CDR3 amino acids: CASSQRYGVAGADPTNTGELFF. In nucleotides, the CDR3 is TGCGCCAGCAGCCAAAGATACGGGGTGGCAGGGGCCGACCCAACGAACACCGGGGAGCTGTTTTTT.

This chain connects TRBV7-9 to TRBJ1-3; perhaps TRBD1 as D (6 bases). The V gene's germline CDR1 is SEHNR and CDR2 FQNEAQ (reference sequence). The ends were cut back, 2 bases at V and 4 bases at J, with 12 bases in the middle. This CDR3 is built from 15 residues. For the CDR3, the DNA is TGTGCCAGCAGCTTACCCACAGGGTCAGGAAACACCATATATTTT. As protein: CASSLPTGSGNTIYF.

The rearrangement joins TRBV2 to TRBJ1-3; TRBD1 matches at 7 bases. Trimming removed 6 bases from V and 0 bases from J; junction bases left unmatched: 5. Germline loops: CDR1 SNHLY, CDR2 FYNNEI. The CDR3 loop spans 15 amino acids. CDR3 nucleotide sequence: TGTGCCAGCAGCCGACAGGGCATCTCTGGAAACACCATATATTTT. Protein: CASSRQGISGNTIYF.

This chain links TRBV6-5 with TRBJ2-2, with TRBD1 identical over 7 bases. This CDR3 contains 14 residues. The V gene end was trimmed by 11 bases and the J gene end by 4 bases; junction bases not matched to a gene: 10. CDR1 is MNHEY and CDR2 is SVGAGI in the germline V gene. This chain's CDR3 is CAAARDRLTGELFF. Here the CDR3 DNA reads TGTGCCGCAGCACGGGACAGACTCACCGGGGAGCTGTTTTTT.

This chain uses TRBV2 with TRBJ1-2, with D possibly matching TRBD1 (5 bases). There are 15 residues in the CDR3. Germline CDR1 SNHLY, CDR2 FYNNEI. Trimming pared 2 bases from V and 4 bases from J, leaving 14 bases between. In DNA, the CDR3 is TGTGCCAGCAGTGAACGCTCGGGGGGAGGCTATGGCTACACCTTC. The encoded protein is CASSERSGGGYGYTF.

The chain joins TRBV4-1 to TRBJ1-2; D is unresolved. Trimming pared 1 base from V and 1 base from J, leaving 7 bases between. The germline V gene has CDR1 MGHRA and CDR2 YSYEKL. The CDR3 is 14 amino acids. CDR3 in DNA: TGCGCCAGCAGCCAAGTGGGCAATAACTATGGCTACACCTTC. It yields the protein CASSQVGNNYGYTF.

This chain connects TRBV7-2 to TRBJ2-1, with D maybe TRBD2 (6 bases). The CDR3 length is 13 residues. Germline lookup yields CDR1 SGHTA and CDR2 FQGNSA. The V gene lost 3 bases and the J gene lost 7 bases, with 10 bases spanning the gap. In nucleotides, the CDR3 is TGTGCCAGCAGCTTTCTGGAGGGAAATGAGCAGTTCTTC. This gives the protein CASSFLEGNEQFF.

This chain links TRBV4-1 with TRBJ1-1; possibly TRBD1 for D (5 bases). The ends were cut back, 1 base at V and 4 bases at J, with 13 bases in the middle. The CDR3 sequence is 15 residues long. Germline loops: CDR1 MGHRA, CDR2 YSYEKL. The CDR3: CASSQAAAGPTEAFF. The DNA for the CDR3 is TGCGCCAGCAGCCAAGCTGCCGCGGGGCCCACTGAAGCTTTCTTT.

The chain joins TRBV3-1 (or the pseudogene TRBV3-2) to TRBJ1-6; a weak D match, TRBD1 (5 bases). CDR1 and CDR2 from the germline V gene are LGHDT and YNNKEL (reference sequence). The V end lost 2 bases, the J end lost 5 bases, and 13 bases lay between the germline ends. This CDR3 has 16 residues. CDR3 in DNA: TGTGCCAGCAGCCAAACCGCGGGGCATCATAATTCACCCCTCCACTTT. It is translated as CASSQTAGHHNSPLHF.

This chain connects TRBV4-2 to TRBJ2-6; 7 bases map to TRBD2. In germline, CDR1 is LGHNA, CDR2 YNFKEQ. J gave up 1 base and V 0 bases, and 18 bases lay outside the gene matches. The CDR3 has 22 amino acids. CDR3 region: CASSQDGDATGGSFSGANVLTF. The DNA for the CDR3 is TGTGCCAGCAGCCAAGATGGGGATGCGACGGGAGGATCCTTTTCTGGGGCCAACGTCCTGACTTTC.

The chain joins TRBV27 to TRBJ2-3; 9 bases agree with TRBD2. V was clipped by 5 bases and J by 6 bases; unmatched bases: 6. The CDR3 contains 14 residues. Germline assignment: CDR1 MNHEY and CDR2 SMNVEV (reference sequence). The CDR3 DNA is TGTGCCAGCAGTCTAGCGGGAAGCTTGGATACGCAGTATTTT. Translated, it gives CASSLAGSLDTQYF.

The J gene is TRBJ2-5, the V gene TRBV5-6, with TRBD2 as a possible D gene (6 bases). Germline CDR1 is SGHDT and CDR2 is YYEEEE. The CDR3 totals 16 residues. V shed 0 bases and J shed 2 bases, with 14 bases lying between them. CDR3 nucleotides: TGTGCCAGCAGCTTGGTCCTAGCGAGTCCACAAGAGACCCAGTACTTC. It translates to CASSLVLASPQETQYF.

This clone was recorded a few times. The chain is built from TRBV10-1 and TRBJ2-1; D is uncertain. Per the germline V gene, CDR1 is WNHNN and CDR2 is SYGVQD (reference sequence). Trimming cost V 2 bases and J 6 bases, with 8 bases left between them. This CDR3 is built from 13 residues. CDR3 region: CASSEIGGNEQFF. CDR3 DNA sequence: TGCGCCAGCAGTGAGATAGGCGGCAATGAGCAGTTCTTC.

This clone has only a few counts. The chain carries TRBV11-2 and TRBJ2-7; 12 bases match TRBD2. V lost 5 bases to trimming and J lost 2 bases; unmatched junction nucleotides: 10. Germline CDR1 reads SGHAT; CDR2 reads FQNNGV. The CDR3 extends over 17 amino acids. The CDR3, as DNA: TGTGCCAGCAGCCCCCGACTAGCGGGAGTGCGGACCTACGAGCAGTACTTC. This translates into CASSPRLAGVRTYEQYF. The complete variable domain, with remaining parts taken from reference TRBV11-2 and TRBJ2-7, reads EAGVAQSPRYKIIEKRQSVAFWCNPISGHATLYWYQQILGQGPKLLIQFQNNGVVDDSQLPKDRFSAERLKGVDSTLKIQPAKLEDSAVYLCASSPRLAGVRTYEQYFGPGTRLTVT.

The CDR3 nucleotides read TGTGCCAGCAGCTTGGGACCACTAATGGGGGGGTACAATGAGCAGTTCTTC. This translates into CASSLGPLMGGYNEQFF. The chain joins TRBV5-6 to TRBJ2-1, with 7 nucleotides matching TRBD2. CDR3 length equals 17 residues. Germline values: CDR1 SGHDT, CDR2 YYEEEE. The ends lost 0 bases at V and 4 bases at J; junction bases unmatched: 10.

CDR3 sequence: CASRRASGKYEQYF. The CDR3 coding sequence is TGTGCCAGCAGAAGAGCTAGCGGAAAATACGAGCAGTACTTC. The V gene is TRBV28, the J gene TRBJ2-7; 7 bases fit TRBD2. Germline trimming cut 6 bases from V and 4 bases from J; bases unmatched to any gene: 9. CDR3 length: 14 amino acids. Per the germline V gene, CDR1 is MDHEN and CDR2 is SYDVKM.

This clone has only one observation. The genes are TRBV15 and TRBJ1-5; no clear D gene. Germline assignment: CDR1 LNHNV and CDR2 YYDKDF (reference sequence). The CDR3 has 13 residues. V was cut by 0 bases and J by 4 bases, with 4 bases left in between. The chain's CDR3 is CATSRDQNQPQHF. In DNA, the CDR3 is TGTGCCACCAGCAGAGATCAAAATCAGCCCCAGCATTTT.

This sequence joins TRBV29-1 and TRBJ2-2, with a tentative D call TRBD1 (6 bases). Trimming shortened V by 0 bases and J by 1 base, and 12 bases separated the two germline ends. Germline V lookup: CDR1 SQVTM, CDR2 ANQGSEA. The CDR3 consists of 16 residues. The CDR3 loop is CSVEDLGQMNTGELFF. In DNA, the CDR3 is TGCAGCGTTGAAGATCTGGGACAAATGAACACCGGGGAGCTGTTTTTT.